This T cell receptor beta chain was observed in a study of vaccination and CD4 T cells after COVID-19. The wider study: Convalescent persons amounted to six males plus four females, two of whom were Hispanic.

As regards this clonotype: The antigen remains unidentified.

This sample's time point: late sampling 161 to 241 days after vaccination in a few convalescent patients. Study observations and caveats: Clonotypes reactive to SARS-CoV-2 had a median that went up from roughly 21 to 40, but not significantly. Vaccine-specific clones in convalescent patients were spike mono-reactive in 304 of 307 cases.

TCRdb re-called the PCR reads with MiXCR, one entry per CDR3 protein. The table lists roughly 30,000 distinct CDR3 sequences, 45% to 65% of them singletons. The sample here was CD4+ T cells from blood, taken about 7 months after SARS-CoV-2 vaccination. The receptor was isolated from a human donor who had recovered from COVID-19.

The CDR3 sequence: CASSLSTGLVTYEQYF. The CDR3 DNA is TGTGCCAGCAGTTTATCGACTGGACTAGTAACCTACGAGCAGTACTTC. This chain links TRBV28 with TRBJ2-7; 7 positions match TRBD2. This CDR3 comprises 16 residues. The V gene end was trimmed by 1 base and the J gene end by 2 bases; junction bases not matched to a gene: 8. The germline CDR1 and CDR2 sequences are MDHEN and SYDVKM.